Each of the 13 T cell receptor beta chains below was sequenced from the same sample in a study of neoadjuvant anti-PD-1 for oral cavity cancer. Sequencing was performed with immunoSEQ multiplex PCR; in TCRdb, only in-frame clones are kept and a portion is missing. The sample lists about 72,000 clones, around four fifths occurring once. The specimen comprised PBMCs, sampled before nivolumab (anti-PD-1) treatment. Receptors originate from a person between 40 and 85 years old with oral cavity squamous cell carcinoma.

This clone was detected once. V and J are TRBV4-1 and TRBJ1-2, with TRBD1 as a possible D gene (5 bases). CDR1 and CDR2 from the germline V gene are MGHRA and YSYEKL. This CDR3 has 20 amino acids. V was pared by 4 bases and J by 4 bases, with 31 bases between. The chain's CDR3 is CASSLIPLNIDSKAFYGYTF. The DNA for the CDR3 is TGCGCCAGCAGCCTCATCCCCCTCAACATCGACAGTAAGGCCTTCTATGGCTACACCTTC.

V and J are TRBV25-1 and TRBJ2-5; D is ambiguous. The ends were cut back, 3 bases at V and 5 bases at J, with 10 bases in the middle. The CDR3 is made up of 13 amino acids. Germline V gives CDR1 MGHDK, CDR2 SYGVNS. The CDR3 region has the DNA TGTGCCAGCAGTGAGATAATGAGGGAGACCCAGTACTTC. Protein product: CASSEIMRETQYF.

The J gene is TRBJ1-2, the V gene TRBV7-3; TRBD1 aligns across 9 bases. The CDR3 runs 15 residues. Germline V gene data show CDR1 as SGHTA and CDR2 as FQGTGA. V dropped 5 bases and J dropped 2; count of bases not matched to a gene: 6. CDR3 protein: CASSPGTGLNYGYTF. In DNA, the CDR3 is TGTGCCAGCAGCCCGGGGACAGGGTTGAACTATGGCTACACCTTC.

CDR3 DNA sequence: TGCGCCAGCGGGGGCGGGGTGGAGGGCTACACCTTC. Protein sequence: CASGGGVEGYTF. The chain couples TRBV10-2 to TRBJ1-2; D may be TRBD1 (6 bases). The CDR3 runs 12 residues. CDR1 is WSHSY and CDR2 is SAAADI in the germline V gene. Trimming cost V 8 bases and J 8 bases, with 15 bases left between them.

The rearrangement uses TRBV6-5 and TRBJ1-6; D is perhaps TRBD1 (5 bases). V gave up 5 bases and J gave up 6 bases, with 11 bases separating them. Germline V CDR1 and CDR2: MNHEY, SVGAGI. This CDR3 spans 14 amino acids. The CDR3 region is CASSLHGANSPLHF. Written as DNA, the CDR3 is TGTGCCAGCAGTCTTCATGGGGCTAATTCACCCCTCCACTTT.

The V and J genes are TRBV19 and TRBJ1-2; no clear D gene. This CDR3 is built from 13 residues. Germline values: CDR1 LNHDA, CDR2 SQIVND (reference sequence). The V end lost 3 bases, the J end lost 2 bases, and 7 bases lay between the germline ends. As DNA, the CDR3 is TGTGCCAGTAGTATCGACAAAAACTATGGCTACACCTTC. This sequence encodes CASSIDKNYGYTF. Full variable domain (outside the CDR3, taken from reference TRBV19 and TRBJ1-2): DGGITQSPKYLFRKEGQNVTLSCEQNLNHDAMYWYRQDPGQGLRLIYYSQIVNDFQKGDIAEGYSVSREKKESFPLTVTSAQKNPTAFYLCASSIDKNYGYTFGSGTRLTVV.

The chain has TRBV5-4 and TRBJ2-1, with 7 nucleotides matching TRBD2. This CDR3 is built from 18 residues. Germline-derived CDR1 and CDR2 are SGHNT and YYREEE (reference sequence). The V gene end was trimmed by 4 bases and the J gene end by 0 bases; junction bases not matched to a gene: 13. DNA for the CDR3: TGTGCCAGCAGCAAAGACGTCCTAGCGGCGAGCTCCTACAATGAGCAGTTCTTC. Translated, it gives CASSKDVLAASSYNEQFF.

The chain combines TRBV13 with TRBJ2-7; 7 bases agree with TRBD1. J was trimmed by 2 bases and V by 4 bases; bases with no gene match: 5. This CDR3 has 14 residues. The germline V gene has CDR1 PRHDT and CDR2 FYEKMQ (reference sequence). CDR3 nucleotide sequence: TGTGCCAGCAGCTATGGGCAGGGGGCCTACGAGCAGTACTTC. It specifies CASSYGQGAYEQYF. The whole variable domain, filled in from reference TRBV13 and TRBJ2-7, reads AAGVIQSPRHLIKEKRETATLKCYPIPRHDTVYWYQQGPGQDPQFLISFYEKMQSDKGSIPDRFSAQQFSDYHSELNMSSLELGDSALYFCASSYGQGAYEQYFGPGTRLTVT.

The chain links TRBV5-1 to TRBJ2-5, with 10 bases matching TRBD2. V lost 4 bases, J lost 7 bases, and 13 bases stayed unmatched. CDR3 length: 16 amino acids. The germline V gene has CDR1 SGHRS and CDR2 YFSETQ. The CDR3 loop reads CASSPHTSGAKRTQYF. In DNA form, the CDR3 reads TGCGCCAGCAGCCCGCACACTAGCGGGGCTAAAAGGACCCAGTACTTC.

V gene TRBV4-1 combines with J gene TRBJ1-2, with 9 bases fitting TRBD1. The J segment lost 8 bases and the V segment lost 6 bases, leaving 10 bases of the junction unmatched. The CDR3 runs 14 residues. Germline lookup yields CDR1 MGHRA and CDR2 YSYEKL. In DNA, the CDR3 is TGCGCCAGCAGGAGTGGACAGGGGACGTTAGGCTACACCTTC. It encodes CASRSGQGTLGYTF.

This chain links TRBV6-1 with TRBJ1-1; D unclear. Germline-derived CDR1 and CDR2 are MNHNS and SASEGT. This CDR3 region has 12 residues. V was trimmed by 8 bases and J by 4 bases, leaving 11 bases between them. The CDR3 region has the DNA TGTGCCAGCCTCACCTGGGGCACTGAAGCTTTCTTT. Amino acid sequence: CASLTWGTEAFF.

The CDR3 bases are TGCGCCAGCAGCTTGTGGCAGGGGGCTGGAAATGAGCAGTTCTTC. Translated, it gives CASSLWQGAGNEQFF. V is TRBV5-1 and J is TRBJ2-1; TRBD1 matches at 8 bases. CDR3 length: 15 amino acids. With V trimmed by 1 base and J by 7 bases, 7 bases remained unmatched. In germline, CDR1 is SGHRS, CDR2 YFSETQ.

The chain links TRBV9 to TRBJ2-1; 8 positions agree with TRBD2. V lost 4 bases, J lost 9 bases, and 18 bases stayed unmatched. This CDR3 is built from 17 residues. Looked up from germline, CDR1 is SGDLS and CDR2 is YYNGEE. CDR3 nucleotides: TGTGCCAGCAGCTTCAAACCGACTAGCGCGGTCACTGGTGAGCAGTTCTTC. Translation: CASSFKPTSAVTGEQFF. The variable domain in full, with the rest retrieved from reference TRBV9 and TRBJ2-1, is DSGVTQTPKHLITATGQRVTLRCSPRSGDLSVYWYQQSLDQGLQFLIQYYNGEERAKGNILERFSAQQFPDLHSELNLSSLELGDSALYFCASSFKPTSAVTGEQFFGPGTRLTVL.